This T cell receptor (beta chain) derives from a study of T cell changes during pregnancy in multiple sclerosis. TCRdb keeps only in-frame clones here, not all; method: immunoSEQ multiplex PCR. The table lists under 50,000 clones, about 94% of them singletons, with approximately 4.2% in the top ten. In this sample, this clone turned up a few times. The V gene lost 1 base and the J gene lost 4 bases, with 10 bases spanning the gap. CDR1 is MNHEY, CDR2 SMNVEV, per germline (reference sequence). The length of the CDR3 is 14 residues. The source is a female donor with multiple sclerosis, enrolled in a pregnancy study. The V call is TRBV27, the J call TRBJ1-1; D is uncertain. The source material was CD8+ T cells from peripheral blood mononuclear cells, sampled in the first trimester of pregnancy. The CDR3 loop is CASSLYPRITEAFF. The CDR3 nucleotides read TGTGCCAGCAGTTTATATCCGAGGATCACTGAAGCTTTCTTT.